The 11 T cell receptor beta chains in this list originate from one sample, sequenced in a study of T cells in Graves' hyperthyroidism and ophthalmopathy. Amplified TCR beta CDR3 regions derived from RNA transcripts. A first-round RT-PCR of the TCR CDR3 used the HTBI primer set. TCRdb fed the multiplex PCR reads into MiXCR, producing one record per CDR3 protein. The sample yields hundreds of thousands of distinct CDR3 sequences, under 60% seen once. The sample comprised peripheral blood or thyroid tissue (not recorded which). All receptors come from a woman between 18 and 29 years old with Graves' hyperthyroidism.

The V gene is TRBV29-1, the J gene TRBJ2-2, with D possibly matching TRBD1 (6 bases). Germline V gene lookup returns CDR1 SQVTM and CDR2 ANQGSEA. The ends were cut back, 6 bases at V and 9 bases at J, with 8 bases in the middle. The CDR3 runs to 10 residues. The CDR3 reads CSVGDRELFF. The CDR3 bases are TGCAGCGTGGGGGACAGGGAGCTGTTTTTT.

CDR3 loop: CASSASGTVINSPLHF. In nucleotides, the CDR3 is TGTGCCAGCAGCGCCTCCGGGACAGTGATTAATTCACCCCTCCACTTT. The chain combines TRBV2 with TRBJ1-6; TRBD1 agrees at 7 bases. Germline CDR1 is SNHLY and CDR2 is FYNNEI. The CDR3 extends over 16 amino acids. The V gene end was trimmed by 6 bases and the J gene end by 6 bases; junction bases not matched to a gene: 11.

This clonotype has just a few counts. V gene TRBV25-1 combines with J gene TRBJ1-2; D might be TRBD1 (5 bases). V gave up 6 bases and J gave up 6 bases, with 14 bases separating them. The CDR3 has 13 residues. CDR1 and CDR2 (germline): MGHDK, SYGVNS. The CDR3 sequence: CASSQRRADGYTF. The DNA for the CDR3 is TGTGCCAGCAGCCAGCGCAGGGCTGATGGCTACACCTTC.

The J gene is TRBJ1-1, the V gene TRBV7-3; D gene uncertain. Germline CDR1 and CDR2: SGHTA and FQGTGA. There are 13 residues in the CDR3. V dropped 5 bases and J dropped 0 bases, with 7 bases sitting between them. In nucleotides, the CDR3 is TGTGCCAGCAGCCGACGGTTGAACACTGAAGCTTTCTTT. It is translated as CASSRRLNTEAFF. The whole variable domain, remainder taken from reference TRBV7-3 and TRBJ1-1, is GAGVSQTPSNKVTEKGKYVELRCDPISGHTALYWYRQSLGQGPEFLIYFQGTGAADDSGLPNDRFFAVRPEGSVSTLKIQRTERGDSAVYLCASSRRLNTEAFFGQGTRLTVV.

The chain joins TRBV7-2 to TRBJ2-5; D is tentatively TRBD1 or TRBD2 (5 bases each). Germline V gene sequence: CDR1 SGHTA, CDR2 FQGNSA. The CDR3 has 14 amino acids. The ends were cut back, 4 bases at V and 5 bases at J, with 14 bases in the middle. The CDR3 coding sequence is TGTGCCAGCAGCTGGGGGTCCAGCGGTGAGACCCAGTACTTC. Translation: CASSWGSSGETQYF.

A word on this clonotype: Germline is not matched at one junction end, which may reflect a read error. This chain connects TRBV7-2 to TRBJ1-5; maybe TRBD1 (5 bases). CDR3 length: 15 residues. Germline assignment: CDR1 SGHTA and CDR2 FQGNSA. CDR3 DNA: TGTGCCAGCAGCTTGGGACTAGGCTACAATGAGCCCCAGCATTTT. Translating gives CASSLGLGYNEPQHF.

For this clonotype: Being one base from a much bigger clone, this may be a read error. The CDR3 does not close with the conserved phenylalanine or tryptophan, likely indicating a read error. The DNA is left out, because the CDR3 cannot be placed on it with certainty; the CDR3 is given as TCRdb lists it. This rearrangement joins TRBV6-1 to TRBJ2-7; no check of the table's D call, TRBD1, against the DNA was made. Germline V gives CDR1 MNHNS, CDR2 SASEGT. The CDR3 spans 11 residues, counting both ends. CDR3 sequence reads: CASSVQGHRGP.

Notes on this clonotype: The junction and the germline gene differ at one end; a read error may be behind it. The V gene is TRBV7-9, the J gene TRBJ2-5, with 9 bases aligning to TRBD2. Per the germline V gene, CDR1 is SEHNR and CDR2 is FQNEAQ (reference sequence). The CDR3 runs 17 residues. CDR3 DNA: TGCGCCAGCAGCCAGGGGCGCGGGAGGGCCCCACAAGAGACCCAGTACTTC. Protein sequence: CASSQGRGRAPQETQYF. Full variable domain (rest looked up from reference TRBV7-9 and TRBJ2-5): DTGVSQNPRHKITKRGQNVTFRCDPISEHNRLYWYRQTLGQGPEFLTYFQNEAQLEKSRLLSDRFSAERPKGSFSTLEIQRTEQGDSAMYLCASSQGRGRAPQETQYFGPGTRLLVL.

In its sample, this clonotype was seen a few times. The chain is built from TRBV19 and TRBJ1-2, with 7 bases matching TRBD1. With V trimmed by 7 bases and J by 1 base, 3 bases remained unmatched. Germline CDR1 LNHDA, CDR2 SQIVND (reference sequence). The CDR3 contains 13 residues. CDR3 sequence reads: CASTGTDNYGYTF. CDR3 DNA sequence: TGTGCCAGTACTGGGACAGATAACTATGGCTACACCTTC.

This clonotype was seen only once. The V and J genes are TRBV12-5 and TRBJ1-6; 9 bases agree with TRBD1. Germline CDR1 reads LGHNT; CDR2 reads FRNRAP. V dropped 2 bases and J dropped 0; count of bases not matched to a gene: 8. This CDR3 comprises 19 residues. CDR3: CASGLLSGTGSSYNSPLHF. CDR3 nucleotides: TGTGCTAGTGGTTTGTTATCCGGGACAGGGTCCTCCTATAATTCACCCCTCCACTTT.

The rearrangement uses TRBV29-1 and TRBJ2-5; D remains ambiguous. Germline V gene lookup returns CDR1 SQVTM and CDR2 ANQGSEA. Deletions cut 8 bases from V and 9 bases from J, with 10 bases between. CDR3 length: 9 amino acids. The CDR3 here is CSPVEAQYF. CDR3 DNA sequence: TGCAGCCCCGTCGAGGCCCAGTACTTC.